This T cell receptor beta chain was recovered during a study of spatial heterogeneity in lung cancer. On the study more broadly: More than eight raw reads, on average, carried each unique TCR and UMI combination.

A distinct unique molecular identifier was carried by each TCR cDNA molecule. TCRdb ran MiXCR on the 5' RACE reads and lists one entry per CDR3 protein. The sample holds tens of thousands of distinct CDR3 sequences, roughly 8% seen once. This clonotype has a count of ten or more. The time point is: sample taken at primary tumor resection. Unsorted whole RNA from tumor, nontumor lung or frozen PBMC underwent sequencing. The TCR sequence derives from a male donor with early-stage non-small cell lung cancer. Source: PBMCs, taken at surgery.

CDR3 loop: CASGSSDTQYF. The CDR3 DNA reads TGTGCCAGCGGGAGCTCAGATACGCAGTATTTT. V and J are TRBV6-6 and TRBJ2-3; D is possibly TRBD2 (5 bases). CDR1 is MNHNY and CDR2 is SVGAGI in the germline V gene (reference sequence). The CDR3 runs 11 residues. V lost 8 bases to trimming and J lost 4 bases, with 7 bases between them.